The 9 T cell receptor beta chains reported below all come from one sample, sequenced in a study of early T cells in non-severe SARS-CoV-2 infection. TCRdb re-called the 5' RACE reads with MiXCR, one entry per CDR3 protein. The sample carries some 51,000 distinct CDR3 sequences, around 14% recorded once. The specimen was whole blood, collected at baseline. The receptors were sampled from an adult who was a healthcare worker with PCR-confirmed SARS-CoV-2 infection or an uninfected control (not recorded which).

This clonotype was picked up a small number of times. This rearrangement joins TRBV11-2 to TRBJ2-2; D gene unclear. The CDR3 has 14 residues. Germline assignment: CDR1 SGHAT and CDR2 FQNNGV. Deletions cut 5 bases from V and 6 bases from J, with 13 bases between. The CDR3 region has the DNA TGTGCCAGCAGCAGACCAAAGGACCCCGGGGAGCTGTTTTTT. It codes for CASSRPKDPGELFF. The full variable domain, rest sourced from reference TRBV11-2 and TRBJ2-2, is EAGVAQSPRYKIIEKRQSVAFWCNPISGHATLYWYQQILGQGPKLLIQFQNNGVVDDSQLPKDRFSAERLKGVDSTLKIQPAKLEDSAVYLCASSRPKDPGELFFGEGSRLTVL.

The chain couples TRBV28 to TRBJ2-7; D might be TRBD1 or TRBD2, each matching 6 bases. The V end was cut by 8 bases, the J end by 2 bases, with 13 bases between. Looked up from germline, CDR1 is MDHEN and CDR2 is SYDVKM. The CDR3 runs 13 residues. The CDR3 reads CASLRGGAYEQYF. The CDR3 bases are TGTGCCAGCCTCAGGGGAGGTGCCTACGAGCAGTACTTC.

This chain's CDR3 is CATSDDYYEQYF. CDR3 DNA sequence: TGTGCCACCAGTGATGATTACTACGAGCAGTACTTC. The chain couples TRBV24-1 to TRBJ2-7; D not certain. CDR3 size: 12 residues. Germline-derived CDR1 and CDR2 are KGHDR and SFDVKD. With 3 bases removed from V and 3 bases from J, the gap between germline ends came to 5 bases.

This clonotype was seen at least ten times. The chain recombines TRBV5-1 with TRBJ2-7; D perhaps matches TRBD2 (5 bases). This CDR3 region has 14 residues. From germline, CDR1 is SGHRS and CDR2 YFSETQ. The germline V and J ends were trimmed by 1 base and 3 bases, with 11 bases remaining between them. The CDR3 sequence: CASSLTRGNYEQYF. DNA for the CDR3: TGCGCCAGCAGCTTGACCCGGGGAAACTACGAGCAGTACTTC.

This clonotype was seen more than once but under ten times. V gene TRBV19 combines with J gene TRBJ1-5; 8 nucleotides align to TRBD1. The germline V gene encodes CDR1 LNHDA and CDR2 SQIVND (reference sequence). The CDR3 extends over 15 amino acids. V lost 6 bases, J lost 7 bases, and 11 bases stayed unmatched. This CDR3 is CASSSTGTGWQPQHF. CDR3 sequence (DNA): TGTGCCAGTAGCTCGACAGGGACAGGATGGCAGCCCCAGCATTTT.

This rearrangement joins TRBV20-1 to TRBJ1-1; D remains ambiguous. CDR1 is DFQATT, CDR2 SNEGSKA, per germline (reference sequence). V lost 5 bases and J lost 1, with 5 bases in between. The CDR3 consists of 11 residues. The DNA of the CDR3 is TGCAGTGCTGGGCAGAACACTGAAGCTTTCTTT. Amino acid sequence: CSAGQNTEAFF.

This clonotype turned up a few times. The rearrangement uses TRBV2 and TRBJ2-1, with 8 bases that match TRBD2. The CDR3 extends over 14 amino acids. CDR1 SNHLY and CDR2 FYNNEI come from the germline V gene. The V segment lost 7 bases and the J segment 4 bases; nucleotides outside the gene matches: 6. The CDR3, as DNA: TGTGCCAGCATTCGGGAGGGCCTTTACAATGAGCAGTTCTTC. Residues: CASIREGLYNEQFF.

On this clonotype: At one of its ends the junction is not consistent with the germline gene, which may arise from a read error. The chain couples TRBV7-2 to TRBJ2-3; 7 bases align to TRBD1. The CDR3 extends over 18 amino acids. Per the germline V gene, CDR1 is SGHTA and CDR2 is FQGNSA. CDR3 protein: CASSFGVRGSVVADTQFF. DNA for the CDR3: TGTGCCAGCAGCTTCGGGGTCAGGGGGTCGGTAGTGGCAGATACGCAGTTTTTT.

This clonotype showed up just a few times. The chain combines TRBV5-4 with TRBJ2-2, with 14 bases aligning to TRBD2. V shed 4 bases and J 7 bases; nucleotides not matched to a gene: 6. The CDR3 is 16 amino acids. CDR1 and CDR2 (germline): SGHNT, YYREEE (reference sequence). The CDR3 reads CASSLTGTSGGGELFF. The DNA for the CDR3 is TGTGCCAGCAGCCTGACCGGGACTAGCGGGGGCGGGGAGCTGTTTTTT.